Listed below are T cell receptor beta chains from one sample, sequenced in a study of molecular identifiers for immune sequencing clone quantification. TCRdb recomputed calls from the PCR reads with MiXCR, one row per CDR3 protein. The sample lists some 590,000 distinct CDR3 sequences, about 25% occurring once. The specimen was naive CD8+ T cells from blood, with Jurkat cell RNA spiked in. Every receptor here comes from a human donor in good health. Some libraries in this study had Jurkat cell RNA spiked in. CDR3s include the opening cysteine and the closing phenylalanine or tryptophan. Fields, in order: V gene, J gene, CDR3 protein.

V gene: TRBV7-4; J gene: TRBJ2-6; CDR3 protein: CAGSLGTGELSGANVLTF
V gene: TRBV15; J gene: TRBJ1-5; CDR3 protein: CATSRDWGQDQPQHF
V gene: TRBV7-8; J gene: TRBJ2-2; CDR3 protein: CASSLDRPAGGAGELFF
V gene: TRBV28; J gene: TRBJ2-4; CDR3 protein: CASSSDTFGSYRRYF
V gene: TRBV5-1; J gene: TRBJ1-1; CDR3 protein: CASSSYGGRETEAFF
V gene: TRBV5-1; J gene: TRBJ2-7; CDR3 protein: CASSFLTGYEQYF
V gene: TRBV11-2; J gene: TRBJ2-7; CDR3 protein: CASSLDRTLSYEQYF
V gene: TRBV19; J gene: TRBJ2-7; CDR3 protein: CASSLTGGNEQYF
V gene: TRBV30; J gene: TRBJ2-3; CDR3 protein: CAWRPGQGSTDTQYF
V gene: TRBV27; J gene: TRBJ2-5; CDR3 protein: CASSGLGYQETQYF
V gene: TRBV19; J gene: TRBJ1-2; CDR3 protein: CASSFRTDWGYTF
V gene: TRBV7-6; J gene: TRBJ2-3; CDR3 protein: CASSLWGTGTDTQYF
V gene: TRBV19; J gene: TRBJ2-3; CDR3 protein: CASSNRRDLYLDTQYF
V gene: TRBV7-3; J gene: TRBJ2-6; CDR3 protein: CASSPIDELGANVLTF
V gene: TRBV1; J gene: TRBJ2-3; CDR3 protein: CTSSQETGLAGDDTQYF
V gene: TRBV14; J gene: TRBJ2-5; CDR3 protein: CASSPYGGRRETQYF
V gene: TRBV30; J gene: TRBJ1-1; CDR3 protein: CAWRELGLTEAFF
V gene: TRBV20-1; J gene: TRBJ1-4; CDR3 protein: CSARDVGGWYEKLFF
V gene: TRBV7-9; J gene: TRBJ1-5; CDR3 protein: CASSLMAGDSNQPQHF
V gene: TRBV4-3; J gene: TRBJ1-6; CDR3 protein: CASSQEVSGTGDSPLHF
V gene: TRBV6-1; J gene: TRBJ1-1; CDR3 protein: CASSEFWGDVGTEAFF
V gene: TRBV19; J gene: TRBJ1-2; CDR3 protein: CASSPDGGANYGYTF
V gene: TRBV5-4; J gene: TRBJ1-2; CDR3 protein: CASRDVGGAYGYTF
V gene: TRBV9; J gene: TRBJ2-7; CDR3 protein: CASSESGGGAYEQYF
V gene: TRBV14; J gene: TRBJ2-7; CDR3 protein: CASSQTQFLYEQYF
V gene: TRBV15; J gene: TRBJ2-2; CDR3 protein: CATSRTGHTGELFF
V gene: TRBV19; J gene: TRBJ1-5; CDR3 protein: CASSIGDRGSQPQHF
V gene: TRBV7-9; J gene: TRBJ2-5; CDR3 protein: CASSAPGQQETQYF
V gene: TRBV4-3; J gene: TRBJ2-2; CDR3 protein: CASSQTGTTNTGELFF
V gene: TRBV7-9; J gene: TRBJ2-3; CDR3 protein: CASSWRTSGSEDTQYF
V gene: TRBV5-8; J gene: TRBJ1-5; CDR3 protein: CASSLWGYGQPQHF
V gene: TRBV4-3; J gene: TRBJ1-1; CDR3 protein: CASSLRMIQGAQTEAFF
V gene: TRBV6-2/TRBV6-3; J gene: TRBJ1-1; CDR3 protein: CASRIFGQNTEAFF
V gene: TRBV12-5; J gene: TRBJ2-3; CDR3 protein: CASGPMTGGQEDTQYF
V gene: TRBV4-1; J gene: TRBJ2-3; CDR3 protein: CASAVRGTQYF
V gene: TRBV30; J gene: TRBJ2-2; CDR3 protein: CAWSVRLAGFTGELFF
V gene: TRBV6-2/TRBV6-3; J gene: TRBJ1-1; CDR3 protein: CASRTGTVGAMSTEAFF
V gene: TRBV7-8; J gene: TRBJ2-1; CDR3 protein: CASSPSRNPYNEQFF
V gene: TRBV27; J gene: TRBJ2-7; CDR3 protein: CASSSPLWDSKGQITYEQYF
V gene: TRBV13; J gene: TRBJ2-7; CDR3 protein: CASSLGQGNIGQYF
V gene: TRBV27; J gene: TRBJ2-5; CDR3 protein: CASAKQGARETQYF
V gene: TRBV20-1; J gene: TRBJ2-7; CDR3 protein: CSAIRMTTLGNYEQYF
V gene: TRBV7-2; J gene: TRBJ2-5; CDR3 protein: CASSHGLDGETQYF
V gene: TRBV30; J gene: TRBJ1-1; CDR3 protein: CAWSAFLGSEAFF
V gene: TRBV9; J gene: TRBJ2-7; CDR3 protein: CASSVGGAAPYEQYF